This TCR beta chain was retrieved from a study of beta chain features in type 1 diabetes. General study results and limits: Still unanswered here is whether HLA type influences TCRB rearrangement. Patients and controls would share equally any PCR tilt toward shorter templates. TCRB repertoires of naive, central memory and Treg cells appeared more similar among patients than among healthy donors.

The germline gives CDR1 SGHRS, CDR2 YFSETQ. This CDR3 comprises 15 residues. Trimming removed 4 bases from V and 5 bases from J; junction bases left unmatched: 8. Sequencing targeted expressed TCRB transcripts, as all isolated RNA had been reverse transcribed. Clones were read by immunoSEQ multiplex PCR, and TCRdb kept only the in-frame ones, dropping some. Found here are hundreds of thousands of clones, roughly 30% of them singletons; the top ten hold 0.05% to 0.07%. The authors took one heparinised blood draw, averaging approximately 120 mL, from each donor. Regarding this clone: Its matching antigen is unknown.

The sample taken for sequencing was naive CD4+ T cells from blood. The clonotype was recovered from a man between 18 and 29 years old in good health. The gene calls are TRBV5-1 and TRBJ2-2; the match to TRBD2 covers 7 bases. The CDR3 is CASSQRGSGTGELFF. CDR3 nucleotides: TGCGCCAGCAGCCAGCGCGGGAGTGGGACCGGGGAGCTGTTTTTT.